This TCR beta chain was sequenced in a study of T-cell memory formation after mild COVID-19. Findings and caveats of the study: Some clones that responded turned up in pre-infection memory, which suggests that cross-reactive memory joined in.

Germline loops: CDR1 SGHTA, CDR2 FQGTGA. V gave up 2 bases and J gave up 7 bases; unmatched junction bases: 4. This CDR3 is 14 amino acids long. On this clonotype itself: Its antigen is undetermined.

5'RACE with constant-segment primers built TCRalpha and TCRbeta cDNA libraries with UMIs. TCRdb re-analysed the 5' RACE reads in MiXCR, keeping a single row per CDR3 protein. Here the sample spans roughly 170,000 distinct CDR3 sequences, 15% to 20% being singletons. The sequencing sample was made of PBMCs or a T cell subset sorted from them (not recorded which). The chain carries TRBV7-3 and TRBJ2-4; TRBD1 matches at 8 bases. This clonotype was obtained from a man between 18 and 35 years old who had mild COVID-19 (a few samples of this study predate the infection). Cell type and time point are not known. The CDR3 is CASSLQGAGNIQYF. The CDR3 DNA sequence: TGTGCCAGCAGCTTACAGGGGGCCGGGAACATTCAGTACTTC. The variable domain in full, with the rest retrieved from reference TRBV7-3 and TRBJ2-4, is GAGVSQTPSNKVTEKGKYVELRCDPISGHTALYWYRQSLGQGPEFLIYFQGTGAADDSGLPNDRFFAVRPEGSVSTLKIQRTERGDSAVYLCASSLQGAGNIQYFGAGTRLSVL.